These T cell receptor beta chains were read from a single sample in a study of response to subunit inactivated influenza vaccine. Each CDR3 protein is one row after TCRdb ran MiXCR on the RT-PCR reads. The sample yields 650,000 to 800,000 distinct CDR3 sequences, over 11% seen once. The sequences come from PBMCs from blood, collected approximately 15 days before vaccination. All receptors derive from a man aged 50-60 years who received an inactivated influenza vaccine. Both conserved end residues are part of each CDR3. D genes are given only for firm matches. Only part of the rows carry a size: once, few, many, or a class if the clone is expanded.

clone_size: -
j_call: TRBJ2-5
v_call: TRBV5-1
d_call: TRBD1
cdr3_nt: TGCGCCAGCAGCTTGGACAGGGGAGTTGCCCAGTACTTC
cdr3_aa: CASSLDRGVAQYF

clone_size: -
j_call: TRBJ2-1
v_call: TRBV28
d_call: -
cdr3_nt: TGTGCCAGCACCACAAACGGGGGTAAGGAGTTCTTC
cdr3_aa: CASTTNGGKEFF

clone_size: -
j_call: TRBJ2-7
v_call: TRBV7-2
d_call: TRBD1
cdr3_nt: TGTGCCAGCAGCTTAGGAACAGGGGTTTCCTACGAGCAGTACTTC
cdr3_aa: CASSLGTGVSYEQYF

clone_size: few
j_call: TRBJ2-4
v_call: TRBV20-1
d_call: -
cdr3_nt: TGCAGTGCTAGGAGGGGGGACCTAGCCAAAAACATTCAGTACTTC
cdr3_aa: CSARRGDLAKNIQYF

clone_size: few
j_call: TRBJ2-5
v_call: TRBV7-9
d_call: TRBD2
cdr3_nt: TGTGCCAGCAGCCCCCCGCTAGCGGGGGGCGCACAAGAGACCCAGTACTTC
cdr3_aa: CASSPPLAGGAQETQYF

clone_size: few
j_call: TRBJ1-2
v_call: TRBV2
d_call: -
cdr3_nt: TGTGCCAGCAGTGATTCCGGGACATTAAATGGCTACACCTTC
cdr3_aa: CASSDSGTLNGYTF

clone_size: few
j_call: TRBJ2-1
v_call: TRBV20-1
d_call: TRBD2
cdr3_nt: TGCAGTGCTAGGATGACTAGCGGGTCCTACAATGAGCAGTTCTTC
cdr3_aa: CSARMTSGSYNEQFF

clone_size: few
j_call: TRBJ2-5
v_call: TRBV6-1
d_call: TRBD2
cdr3_nt: TGTGCCAGCACCCAATTAGCGGGACGGGGAGAGACCCAGTACTTC
cdr3_aa: CASTQLAGRGETQYF

clone_size: many
j_call: TRBJ2-3
v_call: TRBV29-1
d_call: -
cdr3_nt: TGCAGCGTTGCTGACGTAAGGGATACGCAGTATTTT
cdr3_aa: CSVADVRDTQYF

clone_size: few
j_call: TRBJ2-7
v_call: TRBV6-6
d_call: -
cdr3_nt: TGTGCCAGCAGTTACGTCTATGCCTACGAGCAGTACTTC
cdr3_aa: CASSYVYAYEQYF

clone_size: -
j_call: TRBJ2-1
v_call: TRBV20-1
d_call: -
cdr3_nt: TGCAGTCTAATCCACCCCTCCTACAATGAGCAGTTCTTC
cdr3_aa: CSLIHPSYNEQFF

clone_size: -
j_call: TRBJ1-3
v_call: TRBV7-9
d_call: TRBD1
cdr3_nt: TGTGCCAGCAGTCCAGGGGGCGAAGCTGGAAACACCATATATTTT
cdr3_aa: CASSPGGEAGNTIYF

clone_size: -
j_call: TRBJ2-1
v_call: TRBV7-9
d_call: TRBD1
cdr3_nt: TGTGCCAGCATCTTAGTCTTTGGACAGGCGTCGGGCAATGAGCAGTTCTTC
cdr3_aa: CASILVFGQASGNEQFF

clone_size: -
j_call: TRBJ2-5
v_call: TRBV6-2/TRBV6-3
d_call: TRBD2
cdr3_nt: TGTGCCAGCAGTAGTCAAGCAAGGACTAGAGAAGAGACCCAGTACTTC
cdr3_aa: CASSSQARTREETQYF

clone_size: -
j_call: TRBJ2-5
v_call: TRBV29-1
d_call: -
cdr3_nt: TGCAGCGTTGACGTGGGTTTTGGCCCCCAAGAGACCCAGTACTTC
cdr3_aa: CSVDVGFGPQETQYF

clone_size: many
j_call: TRBJ2-2
v_call: TRBV12-3/TRBV12-4
d_call: TRBD2
cdr3_nt: TGTGCCAGCAGACATCGACTAGCGGGAGCGAACGGGGAGCTGTTTTTT
cdr3_aa: CASRHRLAGANGELFF

clone_size: few
j_call: TRBJ2-5
v_call: TRBV20-1
d_call: -
cdr3_nt: TGCAGTGCTTACGGAGTCTCCCACGGGGAGACCCAGTACTTC
cdr3_aa: CSAYGVSHGETQYF

clone_size: -
j_call: TRBJ2-4
v_call: TRBV28
d_call: -
cdr3_nt: TGTGCCAGCAGTCCCACCCCCCCGGGGGATCAAAACATTCAGTACTTC
cdr3_aa: CASSPTPPGDQNIQYF

clone_size: few
j_call: TRBJ2-7
v_call: TRBV27
d_call: -
cdr3_nt: TGTGCCAGCAGGCGGGCAGGGTCGGGCCACGAGCAGTACTTC
cdr3_aa: CASRRAGSGHEQYF

clone_size: -
j_call: TRBJ2-5
v_call: TRBV10-2
d_call: -
cdr3_nt: TGCGCCAGCAGGCCCGGCAGGCAAGAGACCCAGTACTTC
cdr3_aa: CASRPGRQETQYF

clone_size: few
j_call: TRBJ2-5
v_call: TRBV20-1
d_call: -
cdr3_nt: TGCAGTGCCCACAACGGGCGGGCCTTGGAGACCCAGTACTTC
cdr3_aa: CSAHNGRALETQYF

clone_size: many
j_call: TRBJ1-1
v_call: TRBV12-3/TRBV12-4
d_call: TRBD1
cdr3_nt: TGTGCCAGCAGGGAGGGGGCCAACACTGAAGCTTTCTTT
cdr3_aa: CASREGANTEAFF

clone_size: few
j_call: TRBJ1-2
v_call: TRBV28
d_call: -
cdr3_nt: TGTGCCAGCAGTTTTCCAGCCACTAACTATGGCTACACCTTC
cdr3_aa: CASSFPATNYGYTF

clone_size: -
j_call: TRBJ2-5
v_call: TRBV6-1
d_call: -
cdr3_nt: TGTGCCAGCAGTCCCTTCAGGGAACAAGAGACCCAGTACTTC
cdr3_aa: CASSPFREQETQYF

clone_size: -
j_call: TRBJ1-6
v_call: TRBV19
d_call: -
cdr3_nt: TGTGCCAGTAGCCAGGCGATGTATAATTCACCCCTCCACTTT
cdr3_aa: CASSQAMYNSPLHF

clone_size: -
j_call: TRBJ2-1
v_call: TRBV20-1
d_call: TRBD2
cdr3_nt: TGCAGTGCTGTCATTAGCGGGACTTACAATGAGCAGTTCTTC
cdr3_aa: CSAVISGTYNEQFF

clone_size: -
j_call: TRBJ2-7
v_call: TRBV11-1
d_call: -
cdr3_nt: TGTGCCAGCAGCGAACGAGGGAGGTGGAACGAGCAGTACTTC
cdr3_aa: CASSERGRWNEQYF

clone_size: -
j_call: TRBJ1-1
v_call: TRBV7-9
d_call: -
cdr3_nt: TGTGCCAGCAGCCCCCAGTCCCTTAGATGGACTGAAGCTTTCTTT
cdr3_aa: CASSPQSLRWTEAFF

clone_size: few
j_call: TRBJ2-3
v_call: TRBV30
d_call: TRBD2
cdr3_nt: TGTGCCTGGACGATGGGACTAGCGGGAGAAACAGATACGCAGTATTTT
cdr3_aa: CAWTMGLAGETDTQYF

clone_size: few
j_call: TRBJ2-6
v_call: TRBV7-2
d_call: TRBD1
cdr3_nt: TGTGCCAGCAGCCGGGACAGTTCCTCTGGGGCCAACGTCCTGACTTTC
cdr3_aa: CASSRDSSSGANVLTF

clone_size: few
j_call: TRBJ1-2
v_call: TRBV7-2
d_call: TRBD1
cdr3_nt: TGTGCCAGCAGCTTAGTGAGGACAGGGGTAGGCTACACCTTC
cdr3_aa: CASSLVRTGVGYTF

clone_size: -
j_call: TRBJ1-1
v_call: TRBV7-9
d_call: TRBD1
cdr3_nt: TGTGCCAGCAGCGCGACATCCGGACAGGGGGGGACTGAAGCTTTCTTT
cdr3_aa: CASSATSGQGGTEAFF

clone_size: -
j_call: TRBJ1-5
v_call: TRBV6-2/TRBV6-3
d_call: -
cdr3_nt: TGTGCCAGCAGTTCAGGGAACCATCAGCCCCAGCATTTT
cdr3_aa: CASSSGNHQPQHF

clone_size: many
j_call: TRBJ1-5
v_call: TRBV29-1
d_call: -
cdr3_nt: TGCAGCGTAGCCGGGACGCCGAATCAGCCCCAGCATTTT
cdr3_aa: CSVAGTPNQPQHF

clone_size: few
j_call: TRBJ2-3
v_call: TRBV5-1
d_call: -
cdr3_nt: TGCGCCAGCAGCGCGACAACTAGCACAGATACGCAGTATTTT
cdr3_aa: CASSATTSTDTQYF

clone_size: -
j_call: TRBJ2-3
v_call: TRBV9
d_call: -
cdr3_nt: TGTGCCAGCAGCGTAGGGTTCAGGGCCGGGGGAGATACGCAGTATTTT
cdr3_aa: CASSVGFRAGGDTQYF

clone_size: -
j_call: TRBJ2-3
v_call: TRBV6-5
d_call: -
cdr3_nt: TGTGCCAGCAGTTCCAGGGAAGATACGCAGTATTTT
cdr3_aa: CASSSREDTQYF

clone_size: few
j_call: TRBJ2-6
v_call: TRBV4-2
d_call: -
cdr3_nt: TGTGCCAGCAGCCAAGATCCTGTTGCCTCTGGGGCCAACGTCCTGACTTTC
cdr3_aa: CASSQDPVASGANVLTF

clone_size: many
j_call: TRBJ1-3
v_call: TRBV29-1
d_call: -
cdr3_nt: TGCAGCGTTGGAGACAGAACTGGAAACACCATATATTTT
cdr3_aa: CSVGDRTGNTIYF

clone_size: -
j_call: TRBJ1-5
v_call: TRBV4-2
d_call: -
cdr3_nt: TGTGCCAGCAGCCAAGACCACAGCCCCAATCAGCCCCAGCATTTT
cdr3_aa: CASSQDHSPNQPQHF